This T cell receptor beta chain was observed in a study of shared clonotypes between healthy human individuals. Study-wide points: Sorted-subset samples were not fully sequenced, rarefaction indicated. Shared clonotypes across all four donors exceeded non-shared ones in generation probability.

In the source study's methods: Quality scores were absent from the junction-only immunoSEQ sequences, so filtering differed. Clones were read by immunoSEQ multiplex PCR, and TCRdb kept only the in-frame ones, dropping some. V and J calls and clone size come straight from that table; D and trimming were deduced from the DNA. The profile shows more than 2,000,000 clones, just over 90% of them singletons. The authors divided CD4+ cells into CD45RA+ naive and CD45RA-negative memory subsets. To note about this clone: Its antigen is unidentified.

The CDR3 is made up of 17 amino acids. Germline V CDR1 and CDR2: ENHRY, SYGVKD. V shed 4 bases and J 6 bases; nucleotides not matched to a gene: 6. The TCR comes from a man aged 18 to 29 in good health. V usage is TRBV10-3 and J usage is TRBJ2-1; 16 bases align to TRBD2. Sequencing was carried out using naive CD4+ T cells sorted from blood. Stated subset: CD45RA+ positively selected. The CDR3 DNA sequence: TGTGCCATCAGTGCAGGGACTAGCGGGAGGGCCATCAATGAGCAGTTCTTC. This gives the protein CAISAGTSGRAINEQFF.